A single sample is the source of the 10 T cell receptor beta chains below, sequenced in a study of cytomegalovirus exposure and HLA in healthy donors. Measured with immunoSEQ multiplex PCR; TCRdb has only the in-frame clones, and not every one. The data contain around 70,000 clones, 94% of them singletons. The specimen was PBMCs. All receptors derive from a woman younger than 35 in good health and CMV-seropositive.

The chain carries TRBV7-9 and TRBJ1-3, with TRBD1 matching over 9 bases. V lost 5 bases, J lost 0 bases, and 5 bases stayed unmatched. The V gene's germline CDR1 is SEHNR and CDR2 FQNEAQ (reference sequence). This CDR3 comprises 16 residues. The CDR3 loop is CASSVTGGDSGNTIYF. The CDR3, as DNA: TGTGCCAGCAGCGTGACAGGGGGGGACTCTGGAAACACCATATATTTT.

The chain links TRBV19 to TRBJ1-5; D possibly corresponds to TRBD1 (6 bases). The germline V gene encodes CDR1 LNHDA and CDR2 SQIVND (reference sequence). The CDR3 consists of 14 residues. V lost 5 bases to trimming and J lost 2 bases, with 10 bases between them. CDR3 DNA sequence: TGTGCCAGTAGTGCACAGGGAGGCAATCAGCCCCAGCATTTT. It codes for CASSAQGGNQPQHF.

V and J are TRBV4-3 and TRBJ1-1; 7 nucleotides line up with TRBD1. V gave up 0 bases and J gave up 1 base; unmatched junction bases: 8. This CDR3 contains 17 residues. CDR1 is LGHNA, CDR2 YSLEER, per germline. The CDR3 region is CASSQDQPGTENTEAFF. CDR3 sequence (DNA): TGCGCCAGCAGCCAAGATCAACCCGGGACAGAGAACACTGAAGCTTTCTTT.

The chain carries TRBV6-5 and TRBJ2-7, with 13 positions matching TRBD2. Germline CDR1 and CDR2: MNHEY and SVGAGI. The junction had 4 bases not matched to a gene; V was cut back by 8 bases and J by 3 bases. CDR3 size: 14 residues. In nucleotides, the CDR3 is TGTGCCAGCGGGACTAGCGGGACACACTACGAGCAGTACTTC. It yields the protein CASGTSGTHYEQYF.

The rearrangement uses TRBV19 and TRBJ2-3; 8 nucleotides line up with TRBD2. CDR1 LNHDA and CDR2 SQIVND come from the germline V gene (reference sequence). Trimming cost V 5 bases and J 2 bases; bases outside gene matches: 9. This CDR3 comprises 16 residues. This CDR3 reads CASSPGPGGNTDTQYF. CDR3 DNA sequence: TGTGCCAGTAGTCCGGGGCCGGGGGGGAACACAGATACGCAGTATTTT.

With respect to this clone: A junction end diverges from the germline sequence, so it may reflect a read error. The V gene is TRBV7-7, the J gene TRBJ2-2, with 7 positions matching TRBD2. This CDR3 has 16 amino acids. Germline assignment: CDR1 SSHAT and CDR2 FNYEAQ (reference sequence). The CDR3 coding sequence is TGTGCTAGCAGCTTCAGACTAGCTCCGAACACCGGGGAGCTGTTTTTT. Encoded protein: CASSFRLAPNTGELFF. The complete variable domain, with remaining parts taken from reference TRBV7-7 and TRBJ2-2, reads GAGVSQSPRYKVTKRGQDVTLRCDPISSHATLYWYQQALGQGPEFLTYFNYEAQPDKSGLPSDRFSAERPEGSISTLTIQRTEQRDSAMYRCASSFRLAPNTGELFFGEGSRLTVL.

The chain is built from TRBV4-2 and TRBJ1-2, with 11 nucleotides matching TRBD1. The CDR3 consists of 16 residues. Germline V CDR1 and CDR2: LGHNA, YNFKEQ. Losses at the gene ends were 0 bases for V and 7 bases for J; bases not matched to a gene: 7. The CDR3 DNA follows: TGTGCCAGCAGCCAAGAGGTTCGGGACAGGGGGGGTGGCTACACCTTC. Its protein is CASSQEVRDRGGGYTF.

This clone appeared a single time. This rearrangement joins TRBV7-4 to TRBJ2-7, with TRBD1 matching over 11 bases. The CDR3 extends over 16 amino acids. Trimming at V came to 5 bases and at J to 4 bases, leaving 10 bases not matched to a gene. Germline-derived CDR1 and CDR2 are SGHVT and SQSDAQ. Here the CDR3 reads CASSPSGQGDAYEQYF. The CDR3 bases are TGTGCCAGCAGCCCATCGGGACAGGGGGACGCGTACGAGCAGTACTTC.

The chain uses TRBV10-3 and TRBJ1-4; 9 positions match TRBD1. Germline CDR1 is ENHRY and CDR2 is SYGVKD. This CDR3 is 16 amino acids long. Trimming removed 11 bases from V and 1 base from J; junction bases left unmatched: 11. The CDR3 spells CASGVGQGGTNEKLFF. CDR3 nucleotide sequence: TGTGCCTCCGGAGTGGGACAGGGAGGAACTAATGAAAAACTGTTTTTT.

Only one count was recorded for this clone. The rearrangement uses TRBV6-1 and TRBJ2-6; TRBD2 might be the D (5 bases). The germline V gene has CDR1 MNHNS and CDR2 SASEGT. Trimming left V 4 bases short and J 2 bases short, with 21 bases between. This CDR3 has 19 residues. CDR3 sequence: CASSATDSAEEAGANVLTF. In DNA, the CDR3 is TGTGCCAGCAGTGCGACCGACTCAGCCGAGGAGGCTGGGGCCAACGTCCTGACTTTC.